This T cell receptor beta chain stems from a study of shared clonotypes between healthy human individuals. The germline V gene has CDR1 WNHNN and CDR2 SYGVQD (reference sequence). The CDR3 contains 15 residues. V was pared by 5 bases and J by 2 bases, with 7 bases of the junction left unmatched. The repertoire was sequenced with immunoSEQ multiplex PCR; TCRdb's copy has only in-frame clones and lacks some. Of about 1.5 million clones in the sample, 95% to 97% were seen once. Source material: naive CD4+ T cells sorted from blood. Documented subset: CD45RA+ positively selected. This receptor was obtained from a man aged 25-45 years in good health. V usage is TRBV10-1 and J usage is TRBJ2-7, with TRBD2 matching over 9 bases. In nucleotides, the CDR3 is TGCGCCAGCAGTCCCAGGGGCGGGAGGGCCTACGAGCAGTACTTC. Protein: CASSPRGGRAYEQYF.